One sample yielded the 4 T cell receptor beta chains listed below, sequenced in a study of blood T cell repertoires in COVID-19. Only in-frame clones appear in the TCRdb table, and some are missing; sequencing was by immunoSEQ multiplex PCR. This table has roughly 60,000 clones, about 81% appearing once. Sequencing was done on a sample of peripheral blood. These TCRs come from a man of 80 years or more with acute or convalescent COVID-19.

This chain's CDR3 is CASSHTLAGVGDTQYF. As DNA, the CDR3 is TGCGCCAGCAGCCATACACTAGCGGGGGTGGGAGATACGCAGTATTTT. The rearrangement links TRBV4-1 to TRBJ2-3; 11 bases align to TRBD2. The germline gives CDR1 MGHRA, CDR2 YSYEKL. Germline trimming cut 3 bases from V and 5 bases from J; bases unmatched to any gene: 7. The CDR3 is 16 amino acids.

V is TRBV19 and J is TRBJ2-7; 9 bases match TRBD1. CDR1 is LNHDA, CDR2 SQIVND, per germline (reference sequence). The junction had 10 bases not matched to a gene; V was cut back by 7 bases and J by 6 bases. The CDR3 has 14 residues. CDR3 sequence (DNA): TGTGCCAGTAAAATGGACAGGGGATACTCCGAGCAGTACTTC. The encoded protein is CASKMDRGYSEQYF. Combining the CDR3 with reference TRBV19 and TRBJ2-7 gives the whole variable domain DGGITQSPKYLFRKEGQNVTLSCEQNLNHDAMYWYRQDPGQGLRLIYYSQIVNDFQKGDIAEGYSVSREKKESFPLTVTSAQKNPTAFYLCASKMDRGYSEQYFGPGTRLTVT.

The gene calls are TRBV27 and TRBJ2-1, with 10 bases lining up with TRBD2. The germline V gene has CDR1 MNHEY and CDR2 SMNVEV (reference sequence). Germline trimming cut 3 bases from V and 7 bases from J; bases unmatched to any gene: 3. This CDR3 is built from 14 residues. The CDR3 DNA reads TGTGCCAGCAGTTTCCTAGCGGGGGTAAATGAGCAGTTCTTC. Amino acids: CASSFLAGVNEQFF.

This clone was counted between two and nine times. CDR3 sequence: CASREQGYQETQYF. CDR3 bases: TGCGCCAGCAGAGAACAGGGGTACCAAGAGACCCAGTACTTC. The chain uses TRBV5-1 and TRBJ2-5, with 7 bases that match TRBD1. The CDR3 is 14 residues long. Germline V lookup: CDR1 SGHRS, CDR2 YFSETQ. V was clipped by 5 bases and J by 0 bases; unmatched bases: 4. Looking up the rest from reference TRBV5-1 and TRBJ2-5 gives the full variable domain: KAGVTQTPRYLIKTRGQQVTLSCSPISGHRSVSWYQQTPGQGLQFLFEYFSETQRNKGNFPGRFSGRQFSNSRSEMNVSTLELGDSALYLCASREQGYQETQYFGPGTRLLVL.